One sample yielded the 13 T cell receptor beta chains listed below, sequenced in a study of blood T cell repertoires in COVID-19. The method was immunoSEQ multiplex PCR; TCRdb's version includes in-frame clones alone and lacks a portion of them. This table has 95,000 to 150,000 clones, 65% to 90% appearing once. The source material was peripheral blood. All receptors come from a man of 80 years or more with active or convalescent COVID-19.

This clone was detected only once. This chain joins TRBV19 and TRBJ2-3; 9 bases align to TRBD1. With 6 bases clipped from V and 2 bases from J, the junction kept 6 bases outside the gene matches. Germline V CDR1 and CDR2: LNHDA, SQIVND (reference sequence). The CDR3 extends over 15 amino acids. The CDR3 nucleotides are TGTGCCAGTAGCCAGACAGGGGGATTCACAGATACGCAGTATTTT. Protein: CASSQTGGFTDTQYF.

This chain joins TRBV10-3 and TRBJ2-1; TRBD2 matches at 7 bases. V was clipped by 5 bases and J by 9 bases; unmatched bases: 10. CDR1 and CDR2 from the germline V gene are ENHRY and SYGVKD. This CDR3 spans 14 amino acids. This chain's CDR3 is CAISSGTTDGEQFF. The CDR3 DNA follows: TGTGCCATCAGTTCCGGGACTACCGACGGTGAGCAGTTCTTC.

This chain joins TRBV7-8 and TRBJ2-3; 9 bases are a match to TRBD2. Germline CDR1 reads SGHVS; CDR2 reads FQNEAQ. V was pared by 4 bases and J by 4 bases, with 9 bases of the junction left unmatched. CDR3 length: 16 amino acids. CDR3 residues: CASSSRTSARSDTQYF. CDR3 coding DNA: TGTGCCAGCAGCTCCAGGACTAGCGCCCGTTCAGATACGCAGTATTTT.

V gene TRBV5-1 combines with J gene TRBJ1-2, with TRBD1 matching 11 bases. Per germline, CDR1 SGHRS and CDR2 YFSETQ. Trimming removed 4 bases from V and 6 bases from J; junction bases left unmatched: 8. CDR3 length: 15 amino acids. The CDR3 region is CASSARTGGYDGYTF. For the CDR3, the DNA is TGCGCCAGCAGCGCCAGGACAGGGGGCTACGATGGCTACACCTTC.

The V call is TRBV19, the J call TRBJ2-3; TRBD1 matches 7 bases. V trimming: 6 bases; J trimming: 2 bases; junction bases outside the gene matches: 11. This CDR3 region has 16 residues. Germline V gives CDR1 LNHDA, CDR2 SQIVND (reference sequence). The CDR3 DNA sequence: TGTGCCAGTAGAGGATCCGGGACAGTTATCACAGATACGCAGTATTTT. It codes for CASRGSGTVITDTQYF.

The chain couples TRBV6-2 or TRBV6-3 to TRBJ1-4, with D unresolved. The CDR3 is made up of 12 amino acids. The V end was cut by 5 bases, the J end by 10 bases, with 11 bases between. The germline V gene has CDR1 MNHEY and CDR2 SVGEGT. DNA for the CDR3: TGTGCCAGCAGTCACGATTCGGGAAAACTGTTTTTT. Translated: CASSHDSGKLFF.

The chain joins TRBV11-3 to TRBJ2-2; no firm D call. Germline V gives CDR1 SGHNT, CDR2 YENEEA. The CDR3 has 13 residues. The V and J ends lost 4 bases and 5 bases respectively, with 8 bases between them. CDR3 sequence: CASSSPQTGELFF. The CDR3 bases are TGTGCCAGCAGCTCGCCACAAACCGGGGAGCTGTTTTTT. Complete variable domain (other parts from reference TRBV11-3 and TRBJ2-2): EAGVVQSPRYKIIEKKQPVAFWCNPISGHNTLYWYLQNLGQGPELLIRYENEEAVDDSQLPKDRFSAERLKGVDSTLKIQPAELGDSAVYLCASSSPQTGELFFGEGSRLTVL.

This chain links TRBV24-1 with TRBJ2-1; TRBD2 matches at 8 bases. Per the germline V gene, CDR1 is KGHDR and CDR2 is SFDVKD. The CDR3 extends over 16 amino acids. With 4 bases clipped from V and 2 bases from J, the junction kept 6 bases outside the gene matches. CDR3 nucleotides: TGTGCCACCAGTGACAGAGCGGGAGTACCCTACAATGAGCAGTTCTTC. Translating it yields CATSDRAGVPYNEQFF.

This clone was picked up one time. This chain joins TRBV19 and TRBJ2-2; TRBD2 agrees at 8 bases. This CDR3 region has 15 residues. V lost 6 bases to trimming and J lost 4 bases; unmatched junction nucleotides: 7. Germline V gives CDR1 LNHDA, CDR2 SQIVND (reference sequence). The chain's CDR3 is CASRTGGVVTGELFF. The DNA for the CDR3 is TGTGCCAGTAGGACGGGAGGGGTGGTCACCGGGGAGCTGTTTTTT.

The chain has TRBV19 and TRBJ1-1; D perhaps matches TRBD1 (5 bases). V lost 5 bases and J lost 5, with 9 bases in between. The germline V gene encodes CDR1 LNHDA and CDR2 SQIVND (reference sequence). The CDR3 totals 12 residues. The CDR3 is CASSSRVTEAFF. The CDR3 DNA is TGTGCCAGTAGTTCCAGGGTTACTGAAGCTTTCTTT.

The V call is TRBV3-1 (or the pseudogene TRBV3-2), the J call TRBJ2-6; no reliable D call. V gave up 0 bases and J gave up 2 bases, with 5 bases separating them. The germline V gene encodes CDR1 LGHDT and CDR2 YNNKEL (reference sequence). There are 15 residues in the CDR3. For the CDR3, the DNA is TGTGCCAGCAGCCAAGATGCTACTGGGGCCAACGTCCTGACTTTC. This encodes CASSQDATGANVLTF.

This clone was seen a single time. The chain recombines TRBV5-1 with TRBJ2-3, with TRBD2 matching 11 bases. The CDR3 has 16 amino acids. Germline V gene data show CDR1 as SGHRS and CDR2 as YFSETQ. Trimming cost V 2 bases and J 2 bases; bases outside gene matches: 4. DNA for the CDR3: TGCGCCAGCAGCTTCAGACTAGCGGGGACCACAGATACGCAGTATTTT. It specifies CASSFRLAGTTDTQYF.

This clone was seen a single time. This sequence joins TRBV7-2 and TRBJ2-5; 7 bases align to TRBD2. Germline V lookup: CDR1 SGHTA, CDR2 FQGNSA. The CDR3 is 15 residues long. V trimming: 5 bases; J trimming: 5 bases; junction bases outside the gene matches: 11. This CDR3 reads CASSPGGGRGETQYF. DNA of the CDR3: TGTGCCAGCAGCCCGGGAGGCGGGAGAGGTGAGACCCAGTACTTC.